These 18 T cell receptor beta chains were all obtained from the same sample, sequenced in a study of blood T cells in healthy people across ages. For the second PCR, which ran for about 6 to 12 cycles, a sample-barcoded 5' primer and a J-beta primer mix were used. Via MiXCR, TCRdb re-called the 5' RACE reads, giving one row per CDR3 protein. The sample carries fewer than 900,000 distinct CDR3 sequences, about 40% recorded once. Sample: blood. The receptor set was obtained from a woman aged 55-70 years in good health.

The rearrangement uses TRBV6-5 and TRBJ2-1; D might be TRBD1 (5 bases). Germline values: CDR1 MNHEY, CDR2 SVGAGI. V dropped 0 bases and J dropped 3 bases, with 15 bases sitting between them. CDR3 length equals 17 residues. The CDR3 DNA follows: TGTGCCAGCAGTTACTCAGACTTCAGGACATTCTACAATGAGCAGTTCTTC. Protein: CASSYSDFRTFYNEQFF.

The table lists this clonotype with a count of one. The rearrangement uses TRBV7-9 and TRBJ1-2; D is unresolved. Germline CDR1 reads SEHNR; CDR2 reads FQNEAQ (reference sequence). V lost 5 bases to trimming and J lost 6 bases, with 10 bases between them. The CDR3 loop spans 12 amino acids. CDR3 region: CASSHGWNGYTF. The DNA of the CDR3 is TGTGCCAGCAGCCATGGGTGGAATGGCTACACCTTC.

The chain links TRBV6-6 to TRBJ1-1; 8 positions agree with TRBD1. The CDR3 totals 15 residues. With V trimmed by 2 bases and J by 5 bases, 7 bases remained unmatched. From germline, CDR1 is MNHNY and CDR2 SVGAGI (reference sequence). In DNA, the CDR3 is TGTGCCAGCAGTTACGGAACAGGGGGGGGTACTGAAGCTTTCTTT. Its translation: CASSYGTGGGTEAFF.

Only a few counts were recorded for this clonotype. The chain recombines TRBV9 with TRBJ2-7; 11 bases map to TRBD2. The V gene end was trimmed by 4 bases and the J gene end by 3 bases; junction bases not matched to a gene: 3. This CDR3 is 14 amino acids long. Germline lookup yields CDR1 SGDLS and CDR2 YYNGEE. CDR3 DNA sequence: TGTGCCAGCAGCTCGACTAGCGGGGACTACGAGCAGTACTTC. Amino acid sequence: CASSSTSGDYEQYF.

The V call is TRBV6-1, the J call TRBJ2-7; possibly TRBD1 for D (5 bases). Per germline, CDR1 MNHNS and CDR2 SASEGT. V lost 4 bases to trimming and J lost 0 bases, with 10 bases between them. The CDR3 length is 14 residues. CDR3: CASSVQDRSYEQYF. The CDR3 DNA follows: TGTGCCAGCAGTGTACAGGACCGCTCCTACGAGCAGTACTTC.

With regard to this clonotype: A much more abundant neighbour one base away suggests this may be a read error. The rearrangement uses TRBV28 and TRBJ2-3, with 7 bases identical to TRBD1. The germline V gene encodes CDR1 MDHEN and CDR2 SYDVKM. The CDR3 runs to 16 residues. In nucleotides, the CDR3 is TGTGCCAGCAGTTTACCCGGGACAGCCAACACAGCTACGCAGTATTTT. It is translated as CASSLPGTANTATQYF.

As regards this clonotype: One end of the junction varies from germline; a read error may be responsible. The rearrangement uses TRBV4-2 and TRBJ2-5; TRBD2 agrees at 11 bases. This CDR3 is 16 amino acids long. Germline CDR1 reads LGHNA; CDR2 reads YNFKEQ. CDR3 in DNA: TGTGCCAGCTGCCAAGATACTAGCGGGGGTGGGGAGACCCAGTACTTC. Translation gives CASCQDTSGGGETQYF.

V and J are TRBV7-2 and TRBJ2-1; D gene unclear. Trimming took off 1 base at V and 0 bases at J, with 10 bases between the two ends. Per the germline V gene, CDR1 is SGHTA and CDR2 is FQGNSA. This CDR3 spans 16 amino acids. CDR3 coding DNA: TGTGCCAGCAGCTTAGGAGCTATTAGCTCCTACAATGAGCAGTTCTTC. It specifies CASSLGAISSYNEQFF.

The CDR3: CASSTNRVYEQYF. The DNA for the CDR3 is TGTGCCAGCTCGACGAACAGGGTCTACGAGCAGTACTTC. This chain connects TRBV6-2 or TRBV6-3 to TRBJ2-7, with D perhaps matching TRBD1 (6 bases). CDR3 length: 13 amino acids. The V and J ends lost 8 bases and 3 bases respectively, with 14 bases between them. The germline V gene has CDR1 MNHEY and CDR2 SVGEGT.

The chain uses TRBV7-3 and TRBJ2-1; D assignment may be TRBD1 or TRBD2 (5 bases each). This CDR3 has 16 amino acids. Looked up from germline, CDR1 is SGHTA and CDR2 is FQGTGA. The ends were cut back, 5 bases at V and 4 bases at J, with 18 bases in the middle. This chain's CDR3 is CASSRLGPHAYNEQFF. As DNA, the CDR3 is TGTGCCAGCAGCCGCCTGGGACCCCACGCTTACAATGAGCAGTTCTTC.

There are many counts of this clonotype. The CDR3 sequence: CASSWDRSHEQYF. The CDR3 nucleotides read TGTGCCAGCAGTTGGGACAGGTCCCACGAGCAGTACTTC. The chain links TRBV12-3 or TRBV12-4 to TRBJ2-7, with 8 bases identical to TRBD1. V was clipped by 4 bases and J by 5 bases; unmatched bases: 4. This CDR3 is built from 13 residues.

There are a few counts of this clonotype. This rearrangement joins TRBV7-2 to TRBJ2-1; D is perhaps TRBD1 or TRBD2 (5 bases each). Per germline, CDR1 SGHTA and CDR2 FQGNSA. Trimming left V 1 base short and J 4 bases short, with 11 bases between. This CDR3 region has 15 residues. CDR3 nucleotide sequence: TGTGCCAGCAGCTTAGTTTACGGGGCGTACAATGAGCAGTTCTTC. It codes for CASSLVYGAYNEQFF.

J is TRBJ1-6 and V is TRBV7-9; D uncertain. Trimming shortened V by 1 base and J by 9 bases, and 10 bases separated the two germline ends. The CDR3 is made up of 14 amino acids. CDR1 is SEHNR, CDR2 FQNEAQ, per germline (reference sequence). CDR3 nucleotides: TGTGCCAGCAGCTTAGAAACGGAATTTTCACCCCTCCACTTT. Amino acid sequence: CASSLETEFSPLHF.

The rearrangement links TRBV27 to TRBJ2-3; TRBD1 matches 10 bases. The germline V gene has CDR1 MNHEY and CDR2 SMNVEV (reference sequence). The CDR3 covers 15 residues. V trimming: 2 bases; J trimming: 7 bases; junction bases outside the gene matches: 6. CDR3 protein: CASSLGGQGWHTQYF. The DNA for the CDR3 is TGTGCCAGCAGTTTAGGGGGACAGGGGTGGCATACGCAGTATTTT.

This clonotype was observed a handful of times. The V call is TRBV20-1, the J call TRBJ2-7; 7 nucleotides match TRBD2. CDR3 length: 14 amino acids. Germline assignment: CDR1 DFQATT and CDR2 SNEGSKA (reference sequence). The J segment lost 3 bases and the V segment lost 6 bases, leaving 11 bases of the junction unmatched. The CDR3 region is CSASTSPFNYEQYF. The DNA of the CDR3 is TGCAGTGCGTCGACTAGCCCCTTCAACTACGAGCAGTACTTC.

In this sample, this clonotype turned up a few times. V and J are TRBV9 and TRBJ2-1; D ambiguous. Near its end, the DNA agrees better with TRBJ2-7, so the J call may be wrong. The CDR3 has 15 residues. Germline CDR1 reads SGDLS; CDR2 reads YYNGEE. The CDR3 here is CASSGGGSSYNEQYF. CDR3 nucleotides: TGTGCCAGCAGCGGTGGCGGAAGCTCCTACAATGAGCAGTACTTC.

This chain links TRBV2 with TRBJ2-5; D gene ambiguous. This CDR3 comprises 12 residues. Looked up from germline, CDR1 is SNHLY and CDR2 is FYNNEI. V lost 7 bases, J lost 3 bases, and 9 bases lay in between. CDR3 sequence (DNA): TGTGCCAGCACGCGACGGAAAGAGACCCAGTACTTC. Amino acids: CASTRRKETQYF.

This clonotype was counted ten times or more. This chain joins TRBV4-3 and TRBJ2-6, with 7 bases fitting TRBD1. This CDR3 is built from 18 residues. Germline V gene sequence: CDR1 LGHNA, CDR2 YSLEER. Unmatched junction bases numbered 11, after V lost 4 bases and J lost 2 bases. CDR3 DNA sequence: TGCGCCAGCAGCCTCAGAAGCCCCACAGGGGCTGGGGCCAACGTCCTGACTTTC. It yields the protein CASSLRSPTGAGANVLTF.